The clone carrying this T cell receptor beta chain has just a few counts. As yet, its antigen is unknown. These data belong to a study of cytomegalovirus exposure and HLA in healthy donors. For the study at large: From some 190 million T cells, an earlier analysis saw roughly 110 million unique TCR beta sequences.

PCR employed 60 Vbeta and 13 Jbeta primers. Clones were read by immunoSEQ multiplex PCR, and TCRdb kept only the in-frame ones, dropping some. The data hold fewer than 140,000 clones, with around 75% observed a single time. Regarding the study as a whole: Common viral pathogens were later found to be apparently linked to several of the most significant clusters.

This TCR derives from a man aged 40-55 years in good health and CMV-seronegative. The sequenced sample was PBMCs.

CDR3 sequence reads: CASSLDTATGTEAFF. The CDR3 nucleotides are TGTGCCAGCAGCTTGGATACGGCTACGGGCACTGAAGCTTTCTTT. The V call is TRBV5-8, the J call TRBJ1-1; D remains unclear. CDR3 length equals 15 residues. V shed 0 bases and J shed 4 bases, with 13 bases lying between them. CDR1 is SGHTS, CDR2 YDEGEE, per germline.